This section outlines one T cell receptor beta chain sequence together with its context. This entry belongs to a study of glioma-infiltrating T cells after dendritic cell vaccination. About the study: Glioblastoma patients came from Phase I and II dendritic cell vaccination trials.

This CDR3 has 14 residues. Germline V CDR1 and CDR2: SGHRS, YFSETQ. V lost 4 bases and J lost 7; bases outside the gene matches: 7. Sequencing was performed with immunoSEQ multiplex PCR; in TCRdb, only in-frame clones are kept and a portion is missing. The sample holds around 97,000 clones, roughly 80% seen once. Sequencing used blood, obtained before dendritic cell vaccination. The chain has TRBV5-1 and TRBJ2-7; 11 nucleotides align to TRBD1. This TCR was sampled from a human donor with glioblastoma. CDR3 nucleotides: TGCGCCAGCAGCCCAGGACAGGGGGCGAGAGAGCAGTACTTC. Its protein product is CASSPGQGAREQYF. The full variable domain, with the rest looked up from reference TRBV5-1 and TRBJ2-7, is KAGVTQTPRYLIKTRGQQVTLSCSPISGHRSVSWYQQTPGQGLQFLFEYFSETQRNKGNFPGRFSGRQFSNSRSEMNVSTLELGDSALYLCASSPGQGAREQYFGPGTRLTVT.